A selection of T cell receptor beta chains follows, all from one sample in a study of T cells after yellow fever vaccination. MiXCR, run by TCRdb on the 5' RACE reads, gives a single entry per CDR3 protein. The sample lists about 200,000 distinct CDR3 sequences, about 3% seen once, with roughly 3% in the top ten. The sequencing here drew on CD4+ T cells sorted from PBMCs, taken 10 days after the yellow fever booster vaccination. The receptors here all came from a man between 18 and 35 years old who received the YFV17D yellow fever vaccine. CDR3s include the opening cysteine and the closing phenylalanine or tryptophan. Each record gives: CDR3 DNA, CDR3 protein, V gene, J gene, D gene, clone size. D genes are given only for firm matches. For some rows the clone size is stated as once, few or many, or as a class when expanded; others skip it.

CDR3 DNA: TGTGCCACCAGCGTCGGCACCGGGAGAGCCCGTGGGACCCTCCACTTT; CDR3 protein: CATSVGTGRARGTLHF; V gene: TRBV15; J gene: TRBJ1-6; D gene: NA; clone size: NA
CDR3 DNA: TGTGCCAGCAGCTCGGGGGGGCTCATAGATACGCAGTATTTT; CDR3 protein: CASSSGGLIDTQYF; V gene: TRBV5-8; J gene: TRBJ2-3; D gene: TRBD2; clone size: many
CDR3 DNA: TGCAGTGCTAGGACAACGAGAAAGACCCCCCAGCATTTT; CDR3 protein: CSARTTRKTPQHF; V gene: TRBV20-1; J gene: TRBJ1-5; D gene: NA; clone size: NA
CDR3 DNA: TGTGCCAGCAGCCCCCCCCCTCTCTACAATGAGCAGTTCTTC; CDR3 protein: CASSPPPLYNEQFF; V gene: TRBV7-3; J gene: TRBJ2-1; D gene: NA; clone size: NA
CDR3 DNA: TGTGCCAGCAGCCCCGTCGGCAGGTCCTACAATGAGCAGTTCTTC; CDR3 protein: CASSPVGRSYNEQFF; V gene: TRBV7-9; J gene: TRBJ2-1; D gene: NA; clone size: many
CDR3 DNA: TGTGCCAGCAGCACATACAGATTCGGCCATGGCTACACCTTC; CDR3 protein: CASSTYRFGHGYTF; V gene: TRBV7-2; J gene: TRBJ1-2; D gene: NA; clone size: many
CDR3 DNA: TGTGCCAGTAAAGGGACAGGGAATCAGCCCCAGCATTTT; CDR3 protein: CASKGTGNQPQHF; V gene: TRBV19; J gene: TRBJ1-5; D gene: TRBD1; clone size: NA
CDR3 DNA: TGTGCCAGCAGTTACGGACTAGCGGGCCAAGAGACCCAGTACTTC; CDR3 protein: CASSYGLAGQETQYF; V gene: TRBV6-5; J gene: TRBJ2-5; D gene: TRBD2; clone size: many
CDR3 DNA: TGTGCCAGCAGCTTCTCCCCCCGGACAGGGGGCGGCGTGTATGGAAACACCATATATTTT; CDR3 protein: CASSFSPRTGGGVYGNTIYF; V gene: TRBV7-3; J gene: TRBJ1-3; D gene: TRBD1; clone size: few
CDR3 DNA: TGTGCCAGCAGTCCATACGACAGGGACTATGGCTACACCTTC; CDR3 protein: CASSPYDRDYGYTF; V gene: TRBV27; J gene: TRBJ1-2; D gene: TRBD1; clone size: many
CDR3 DNA: TGTGCCAGCAGCTTAGATTCCGGGATGGGGACTGAAGCTTTCTTT; CDR3 protein: CASSLDSGMGTEAFF; V gene: TRBV7-6; J gene: TRBJ1-1; D gene: NA; clone size: NA
CDR3 DNA: TGTGCCAGCAGCTCCCAGGGGGAGGGGGAGGCTTTCTTT; CDR3 protein: CASSSQGEGEAFF; V gene: TRBV7-8; J gene: TRBJ1-1; D gene: TRBD1; clone size: many
CDR3 DNA: TGCGCCAGCAGCTTAGCCATCGAGTTCGTCGAGCAGTACTTC; CDR3 protein: CASSLAIEFVEQYF; V gene: TRBV5-1; J gene: TRBJ2-7; D gene: NA; clone size: many
CDR3 DNA: TGTGCCAGCAGCCAAGGGGAAACACAGAACACTGAAGCTTTCTTT; CDR3 protein: CASSQGETQNTEAFF; V gene: TRBV3-1; J gene: TRBJ1-1; D gene: NA; clone size: many
CDR3 DNA: TGTGCCAGCAGCTTGCTGCTCGGCCAGTACAATGAGCAGTTCTTC; CDR3 protein: CASSLLLGQYNEQFF; V gene: TRBV5-4; J gene: TRBJ2-1; D gene: NA; clone size: few
CDR3 DNA: TGCGCCAGCAGCTTGGGCTCAGGGTCCACAGATACGCAGTATTTT; CDR3 protein: CASSLGSGSTDTQYF; V gene: TRBV5-1; J gene: TRBJ2-3; D gene: NA; clone size: many
CDR3 DNA: TGTGCCAGCAGCTCAGGGACTCCCATGAGCTATGGCTACACCTTC; CDR3 protein: CASSSGTPMSYGYTF; V gene: TRBV11-2; J gene: TRBJ1-2; D gene: NA; clone size: many
CDR3 DNA: TGCGCCAGCGCGTCAATGGCTAGCGGAAACAATGAGCAGTTCTTC; CDR3 protein: CASASMASGNNEQFF; V gene: TRBV5-1; J gene: TRBJ2-1; D gene: TRBD2; clone size: many
CDR3 DNA: TGTGCCAGCAGTTTTCAAGCGGGGGCCTCCTTGGAGCAGTACTTC; CDR3 protein: CASSFQAGASLEQYF; V gene: TRBV12-3/TRBV12-4; J gene: TRBJ2-7; D gene: TRBD2; clone size: NA
CDR3 DNA: TGCAGTGCTAGCCCTCGGGGGGGATCAACCTATGGCTACACCTTC; CDR3 protein: CSASPRGGSTYGYTF; V gene: TRBV20-1; J gene: TRBJ1-2; D gene: NA; clone size: few
CDR3 DNA: TGTGCCAGCAGTTACGGAGAGACTAGCGGAGTCTATGAGCAGTTCTTC; CDR3 protein: CASSYGETSGVYEQFF; V gene: TRBV6-6; J gene: TRBJ2-1; D gene: TRBD2; clone size: NA
CDR3 DNA: TGCAGCGCCACAAAGACAGCCGGGCAGTACTTC; CDR3 protein: CSATKTAGQYF; V gene: TRBV29-1; J gene: TRBJ2-7; D gene: NA; clone size: NA
CDR3 DNA: TGCAGTGCTACCGGATCAGACAGGGAGGCGTCCTACAATGAGCAGTTCTTC; CDR3 protein: CSATGSDREASYNEQFF; V gene: TRBV20-1; J gene: TRBJ2-1; D gene: NA; clone size: NA
CDR3 DNA: TGCGCCAGCAGCTTGGGCCAACGTAGTTTCAACGTGTACAATGAGCAGTTCTTC; CDR3 protein: CASSLGQRSFNVYNEQFF; V gene: TRBV5-1; J gene: TRBJ2-1; D gene: NA; clone size: NA
CDR3 DNA: TGCAGCGTTGAAGATGGGTTCGGGAGCACAGATACGCAGTATTTT; CDR3 protein: CSVEDGFGSTDTQYF; V gene: TRBV29-1; J gene: TRBJ2-3; D gene: NA; clone size: many
CDR3 DNA: TGCGCCAGCAGTGAGTCGCGGGGCGGATCACCCCTCCACTTT; CDR3 protein: CASSESRGGSPLHF; V gene: TRBV10-1; J gene: TRBJ1-6; D gene: NA; clone size: NA
CDR3 DNA: TGTGCCAGCAGCCCTACCAGGGGGTACGAGCAGTACTTC; CDR3 protein: CASSPTRGYEQYF; V gene: TRBV3-1; J gene: TRBJ2-7; D gene: TRBD1; clone size: NA
CDR3 DNA: TGTGCCAGTGTAAGCGGGGGAGTTCCTCCCGTCTACGAGCAGTACTTC; CDR3 protein: CASVSGGVPPVYEQYF; V gene: TRBV6-6; J gene: TRBJ2-7; D gene: TRBD2; clone size: many
CDR3 DNA: TGTGCCAGCAGCTTAATGCCAGGGGCTGGAAACACCATATATTTT; CDR3 protein: CASSLMPGAGNTIYF; V gene: TRBV7-2; J gene: TRBJ1-3; D gene: NA; clone size: NA
CDR3 DNA: TGTGCCAGCATAAACGGTGCCAGGGACACTGAAGCTTTCTTT; CDR3 protein: CASINGARDTEAFF; V gene: TRBV3-1; J gene: TRBJ1-1; D gene: NA; clone size: NA
CDR3 DNA: TGCAGTGCAAGACGGGGGCCCAGAACTGAAGCTTTCTTT; CDR3 protein: CSARRGPRTEAFF; V gene: TRBV20-1; J gene: TRBJ1-1; D gene: NA; clone size: few
CDR3 DNA: TGTGCCAGCAGCAAAGCCGGAAGCCGTGATGAGCAGTTCTTC; CDR3 protein: CASSKAGSRDEQFF; V gene: TRBV21-1; J gene: TRBJ2-1; D gene: NA; clone size: NA
CDR3 DNA: TGTGCCAGCACTCCCACACCACCGGGGGTGGGTTGGTATGAGCAGTTCTTC; CDR3 protein: CASTPTPPGVGWYEQFF; V gene: TRBV27; J gene: TRBJ2-1; D gene: NA; clone size: NA
CDR3 DNA: TGTGCCAGTAGTATCACGGGGGGGAAATTCCAGCCCCAGCATTTT; CDR3 protein: CASSITGGKFQPQHF; V gene: TRBV19; J gene: TRBJ1-5; D gene: NA; clone size: few
CDR3 DNA: TGCGCCAGCCGGAATCAATTCGCAGGTGAAAAACTGTTTTTT; CDR3 protein: CASRNQFAGEKLFF; V gene: TRBV5-1; J gene: TRBJ1-4; D gene: NA; clone size: many
CDR3 DNA: TGTGCCAGCAGCTTGGCCCCAACGGTAGGGGGCGGGGAGACCCAGTACTTC; CDR3 protein: CASSLAPTVGGGETQYF; V gene: TRBV5-4; J gene: TRBJ2-5; D gene: TRBD1; clone size: few
CDR3 DNA: TGCGCCAGCAGCTTGGACGGGTGGGGCACTGAAGCTTTCTTT; CDR3 protein: CASSLDGWGTEAFF; V gene: TRBV5-1; J gene: TRBJ1-1; D gene: NA; clone size: NA
CDR3 DNA: TGTGCCAGCAGCTTACCGGCGACTAGCGGGGGGGCAGATACGCAGTATTTT; CDR3 protein: CASSLPATSGGADTQYF; V gene: TRBV7-8; J gene: TRBJ2-3; D gene: TRBD2; clone size: many
CDR3 DNA: TGTGCCAGCAGCTGGCAGGGCGCGTATTCACCCCTCCACTTT; CDR3 protein: CASSWQGAYSPLHF; V gene: TRBV7-2; J gene: TRBJ1-6; D gene: NA; clone size: many